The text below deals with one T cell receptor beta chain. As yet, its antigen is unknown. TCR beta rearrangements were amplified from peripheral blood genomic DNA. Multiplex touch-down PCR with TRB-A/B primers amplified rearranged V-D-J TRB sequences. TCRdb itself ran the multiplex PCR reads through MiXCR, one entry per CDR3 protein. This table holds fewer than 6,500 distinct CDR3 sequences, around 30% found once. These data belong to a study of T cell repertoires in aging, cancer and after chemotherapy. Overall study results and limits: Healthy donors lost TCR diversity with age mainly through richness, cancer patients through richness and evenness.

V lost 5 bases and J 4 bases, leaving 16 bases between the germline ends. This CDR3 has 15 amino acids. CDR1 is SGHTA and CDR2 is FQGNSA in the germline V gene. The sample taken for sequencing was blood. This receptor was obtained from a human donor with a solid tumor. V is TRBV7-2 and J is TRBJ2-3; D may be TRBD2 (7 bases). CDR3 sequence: CASSINGGPADTQYF. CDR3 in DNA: TGTGCCAGCAGCATTAACGGGGGGCCCGCAGATACGCAGTATTTT.